Below, 21 T cell receptor beta chains from the same sample are listed, as sequenced in a study of radiotherapy plus CTLA-4 blockade in lung cancer. Only in-frame clones appear in the TCRdb table, and some are missing; sequencing was by immunoSEQ multiplex PCR. The sample holds about 41,000 clones, 70% to 80% seen once. This specimen consisted of peripheral blood, obtained from a patient treated with radiotherapy plus ipilimumab. The origin of the receptors is a human donor with non-small cell lung cancer who had stable disease on radiotherapy plus ipilimumab.

This clone came up once. The CDR3 loop reads CASSLFGENIQYF. The DNA of the CDR3 is TGTGCCAGCAGTTTATTTGGGGAAAACATTCAGTACTTC. The chain recombines TRBV27 with TRBJ2-4; no firm D call. Trimming left V 1 base short and J 5 bases short, with 6 bases between. The CDR3 runs 13 residues. Per germline, CDR1 MNHEY and CDR2 SMNVEV (reference sequence).

The gene calls are TRBV5-1 and TRBJ1-1; D ambiguous. From germline, CDR1 is SGHRS and CDR2 YFSETQ. The CDR3 totals 14 residues. The V end was cut by 0 bases, the J end by 1 base, with 7 bases between. This CDR3 reads CASSLAVRNTEAFF. CDR3 sequence (DNA): TGCGCCAGCAGCTTGGCCGTGCGGAACACTGAAGCTTTCTTT.

This clone was counted between two and nine times. The rearrangement joins TRBV28 to TRBJ1-2; no firm D call. Germline CDR1 is MDHEN and CDR2 is SYDVKM. Trimming cost V 2 bases and J 4 bases, with 11 bases left between them. This CDR3 contains 14 residues. CDR3: CASSLVGGRYGYTF. In nucleotides, the CDR3 is TGTGCCAGCAGTTTAGTAGGCGGGCGCTATGGCTACACCTTC.

This clone was seen only a few times. J is TRBJ2-7 and V is TRBV5-6; D ambiguous. CDR3 size: 14 residues. Germline V lookup: CDR1 SGHDT, CDR2 YYEEEE. V lost 7 bases, J lost 7 bases, and 21 bases lay in between. The chain's CDR3 is CASSSSPLRLEQYV. The DNA of the CDR3 is TGTGCCAGCTCTTCCTCCCCCTTACGCCTAGAGCAGTACGTC.

The chain has TRBV10-3 and TRBJ2-7; TRBD2 matches at 15 bases. Germline CDR1 ENHRY, CDR2 SYGVKD. This CDR3 region has 17 residues. V shed 0 bases and J 4 bases; nucleotides not matched to a gene: 4. CDR3 residues: CAISESGLAGGLYEQYV. The CDR3 region has the DNA TGTGCCATCAGTGAGTCGGGACTAGCGGGGGGCTTATACGAGCAGTACGTC.

The chain links TRBV7-9 to TRBJ1-5; D is possibly TRBD1 (5 bases). The CDR3 length is 15 residues. Germline V gene lookup returns CDR1 SEHNR and CDR2 FQNEAQ (reference sequence). V was pared by 1 base and J by 7 bases, with 14 bases between. CDR3 sequence: CASSLEPGIGQPQHF. CDR3 nucleotide sequence: TGTGCCAGCAGCTTAGAGCCAGGGATCGGGCAGCCCCAGCATTTT.

The genes are TRBV6-5 and TRBJ1-5; no reliable D call. The length of the CDR3 is 13 residues. The germline V gene encodes CDR1 MNHEY and CDR2 SVGAGI. Trimming cost V 2 bases and J 7 bases, with 9 bases left between them. CDR3 nucleotide sequence: TGTGCCAGCAGTTACACAATTTCGCAGCCCCAGCATTTT. This sequence encodes CASSYTISQPQHF.

This clone has a single count. V and J are TRBV7-6 and TRBJ1-1, with 10 positions matching TRBD1. Trimming at V came to 5 bases and at J to 3 bases, leaving 9 bases not matched to a gene. The CDR3 loop spans 16 amino acids. Germline-derived CDR1 and CDR2 are SGHVS and FNYEAQ. The CDR3 spells CASSPRTGGFYTEAFF. Written as DNA, the CDR3 is TGTGCCAGCAGCCCGCGGACAGGGGGTTTCTACACTGAAGCTTTCTTT.

V gene TRBV29-1 combines with J gene TRBJ2-5, with D possibly matching TRBD1 (5 bases). The CDR3 runs to 12 residues. The germline V and J ends were trimmed by 7 bases and 3 bases, with 12 bases remaining between them. The germline CDR1 and CDR2 sequences are SQVTM and ANQGSEA. For the CDR3, the DNA is TGCAGCGGTAGGACACAAGAAGAGACCCAGTACTTC. It encodes CSGRTQEETQYF.

This chain joins TRBV19 and TRBJ2-2, with D perhaps being TRBD1 or TRBD2 (6 bases each). Germline CDR1 and CDR2: LNHDA and SQIVND (reference sequence). Trimming shortened V by 1 base and J by 0 bases, and 9 bases separated the two germline ends. The CDR3 totals 16 residues. CDR3: CASSIAGGPNTGELFF. CDR3 coding DNA: TGTGCCAGTAGTATAGCCGGGGGCCCGAACACCGGGGAGCTGTTTTTT. Drawing the rest from reference TRBV19 and TRBJ2-2, the complete variable domain is DGGITQSPKYLFRKEGQNVTLSCEQNLNHDAMYWYRQDPGQGLRLIYYSQIVNDFQKGDIAEGYSVSREKKESFPLTVTSAQKNPTAFYLCASSIAGGPNTGELFFGEGSRLTVL.

This clone occurred a few times. This chain joins TRBV6-5 and TRBJ2-3; a possible D gene is TRBD1 (6 bases). Looked up from germline, CDR1 is MNHEY and CDR2 is SVGAGI. Trimming removed 7 bases from V and 7 bases from J, with 15 bases in between. This CDR3 has 13 residues. CDR3 sequence (DNA): TGTGCCAGCACCACAGGGCTGGGGAATACGCAGTATTTT. Amino acids: CASTTGLGNTQYF.

This clone appeared once. The V and J genes are TRBV5-1 and TRBJ2-3; D is possibly TRBD2 (5 bases). V shed 0 bases and J shed 2 bases, with 7 bases lying between them. The CDR3 totals 14 residues. Germline V gene sequence: CDR1 SGHRS, CDR2 YFSETQ. CDR3: CASSLETNTDTQYF. In DNA, the CDR3 is TGCGCCAGCAGCTTGGAGACTAACACAGATACGCAGTATTTT. Drawing the rest from reference TRBV5-1 and TRBJ2-3, the complete variable domain is KAGVTQTPRYLIKTRGQQVTLSCSPISGHRSVSWYQQTPGQGLQFLFEYFSETQRNKGNFPGRFSGRQFSNSRSEMNVSTLELGDSALYLCASSLETNTDTQYFGPGTRLTVL.

This clone occurred a few times. This chain joins TRBV7-3 and TRBJ2-6; no definite D call. In germline, CDR1 is SGHTA, CDR2 FQGTGA. The germline V and J ends were trimmed by 5 bases and 0 bases, with 8 bases remaining between them. The length of the CDR3 is 15 residues. Written as DNA, the CDR3 is TGTGCCAGCAGCCCACAGCTCTCTGGGGCCAACGTCCTGACTTTC. It yields the protein CASSPQLSGANVLTF.

This clone is termed medium-sized. The chain couples TRBV14 to TRBJ1-5; 7 nucleotides line up with TRBD1. The CDR3 totals 13 residues. J lost 14 bases, V lost 4 bases, and 11 bases had no gene match. Germline V gene sequence: CDR1 SGHDN, CDR2 FVKESK. This CDR3 is CASSPRTQGLKHF. The CDR3 bases are TGTGCCAGCAGCCCTAGGACACAGGGGCTAAAGCATTTT.

This clone turned up a few times. The chain joins TRBV29-1 to TRBJ1-1; 8 positions match TRBD1. Germline values: CDR1 SQVTM, CDR2 ANQGSEA. J lost 5 bases, V lost 8 bases, and 7 bases had no gene match. The CDR3 has 12 amino acids. This CDR3 is CSQTDRGTEAFF. In DNA form, the CDR3 reads TGCAGCCAAACAGACAGGGGAACTGAAGCTTTCTTT.

This chain joins TRBV2 and TRBJ1-1; D gene unclear. The CDR3 loop spans 13 amino acids. The germline V and J ends were trimmed by 4 bases and 1 base, with 7 bases remaining between them. Germline-derived CDR1 and CDR2 are SNHLY and FYNNEI. The CDR3 loop is CASSGLGNTEAFF. Written as DNA, the CDR3 is TGTGCCAGCAGTGGACTGGGGAACACTGAAGCTTTCTTT.

CDR3 coding DNA: TGTGCCAGCAGCCTGGGGACCAGGGGCTACACCTTC. This codes for CASSLGTRGYTF. The chain uses TRBV14 and TRBJ1-2, with D tentatively TRBD1 (5 bases). Trimming took 4 bases from V and 8 from J, leaving 11 bases between them. Per the germline V gene, CDR1 is SGHDN and CDR2 is FVKESK. This CDR3 contains 12 residues.

In its sample, this clone was seen a few times. The chain couples TRBV4-3 to TRBJ1-2; a weak D match, TRBD1 (5 bases). The V end was cut by 4 bases, the J end by 4 bases, with 10 bases between. The length of the CDR3 is 13 residues. The germline gives CDR1 LGHNA, CDR2 YSLEER. CDR3 coding DNA: TGCGCCAGCAGCCTCCTGAGGGGCTATGGCTACACCTTC. This encodes CASSLLRGYGYTF.

V and J are TRBV11-2 and TRBJ1-2; D unclear. The length of the CDR3 is 14 residues. V was cut by 1 base and J by 6 bases, with 12 bases left in between. CDR1 SGHAT and CDR2 FQNNGV come from the germline V gene. Written as DNA, the CDR3 is TGTGCCAGCAGCTTAGGAGGAGTAGTGGATGGCTACACCTTC. Its protein is CASSLGGVVDGYTF.

This chain joins TRBV5-8 and TRBJ1-2, with TRBD1 matching 8 bases. V lost 1 base and J lost 4; bases outside the gene matches: 6. Germline V gives CDR1 SGHTS, CDR2 YDEGEE. The length of the CDR3 is 15 residues. The CDR3 sequence: CASSLSMGQVYGYTF. DNA of the CDR3: TGTGCCAGCAGCTTGTCGATGGGACAGGTCTATGGCTACACCTTC.

This clone has only a few counts. The genes are TRBV7-2 and TRBJ2-3, with unresolved D. Germline CDR1 and CDR2: SGHTA and FQGNSA. The CDR3 totals 14 residues. The germline V and J ends were trimmed by 3 bases and 7 bases, with 14 bases remaining between them. The CDR3 here is CASSLNPDVYTQYF. The CDR3 DNA sequence: TGTGCCAGCAGCTTGAACCCGGACGTTTATACGCAGTATTTT.